Below are 10 T cell receptor beta chains sequenced from a single sample in a study of shared clonotypes between healthy human individuals. The data were produced by immunoSEQ multiplex PCR, yet TCRdb's version contains in-frame clones alone and is incomplete. The sample consists of 950,000 to 1,100,000 clones, roughly 74% of them appearing once. What was sequenced was memory CD4+ T cells from PBMCs. Subset defined: CD45RA-negative fraction. The source of these receptors is a man aged 18 to 29 in good health. Some clones in this sample may be carry-over from other donors' samples.

The count of this clone is one. V is TRBV7-3 and J is TRBJ2-3; D gene unclear. The germline CDR1 and CDR2 sequences are SGHTA and FQGTGA. Trimming removed 3 bases from V and 2 bases from J, with 9 bases in between. This CDR3 has 14 amino acids. CDR3 sequence (DNA): TGTGCCAGCAGCTTTACTGGCACCACAGATACGCAGTATTTT. It translates to CASSFTGTTDTQYF.

Remarks on this clone: A far larger clone is a single base away, which makes a read error likely. The rearrangement links TRBV28 to TRBJ2-5; D is perhaps TRBD2 (6 bases). The CDR3 runs 11 residues. Germline loops: CDR1 MDHEN, CDR2 SYDVKM. V lost 6 bases and J lost 5, with 7 bases in between. CDR3 residues: CASSGGETQYF. The DNA of the CDR3 is TGTGCCAGCAGCGGAGGGGAGACCCAGTACTTC.

This clone was seen a handful of times. This chain links TRBV30 with TRBJ1-5, with 7 bases identical to TRBD1. V was clipped by 1 base and J by 5 bases; unmatched bases: 2. CDR3 length: 13 amino acids. From germline, CDR1 is GTSNPN and CDR2 SVGIG (reference sequence). DNA for the CDR3: TGTGCCTGGAGTGGACAGGGCCATCAGCCCCAGCATTTT. It encodes CAWSGQGHQPQHF.

On this clone itself: It differs at one base from a far larger clone, so likely a read error. The chain carries TRBV2 and TRBJ2-1; D assignment may be TRBD1 or TRBD2 (6 bases each). The CDR3 totals 13 residues. Germline V lookup: CDR1 SNHLY, CDR2 FYNNEI. The CDR3 bases are TGTGCCAGCGCGACTACGGGGGACAATGAGAAGTTCTTC. This codes for CASATTGDNEKFF.

In its sample, this clone was seen once. The rearrangement links TRBV7-3 to TRBJ2-2; 8 positions match TRBD1. CDR1 is SGHTA and CDR2 is FQGTGA in the germline V gene. The CDR3 length is 15 residues. Trimming at V came to 5 bases and at J to 7 bases, leaving 9 bases not matched to a gene. CDR3 region: CASSPYAGGNGELFF. CDR3 bases: TGTGCCAGCAGCCCCTATGCAGGGGGCAACGGGGAGCTGTTTTTT.

V gene TRBV19 combines with J gene TRBJ2-1; 10 nucleotides line up with TRBD1. The V and J ends lost 5 bases and 6 bases, in that order; junction bases with no gene match: 4. In germline, CDR1 is LNHDA, CDR2 SQIVND (reference sequence). The CDR3 sequence is 14 residues long. The CDR3 coding sequence is TGTGCCAGTAGTGCGTGGGACAGGGGCAATGAGCAGTTCTTC. Its protein product is CASSAWDRGNEQFF.

The chain joins TRBV4-1 to TRBJ2-5, with TRBD2 as a possible D gene (7 bases). The CDR3 spans 17 residues. The germline V gene encodes CDR1 MGHRA and CDR2 YSYEKL. The V end lost 3 bases, the J end lost 5 bases, and 22 bases lay between the germline ends. The CDR3 DNA sequence: TGCGCCAGCAGCCACCAAGGGGGGGTGACTAGTTTCGAGACCCAGTACTTC. Its protein is CASSHQGGVTSFETQYF.

V usage is TRBV4-1 and J usage is TRBJ2-1; 13 nucleotides agree with TRBD2. The CDR3 extends over 17 amino acids. V gave up 3 bases and J gave up 8 bases; unmatched junction bases: 10. Germline V gene lookup returns CDR1 MGHRA and CDR2 YSYEKL. This CDR3 reads CASSQMGLAGRGYEQFF. As DNA, the CDR3 is TGCGCCAGCAGCCAGATGGGACTAGCGGGGAGAGGTTATGAGCAGTTCTTC.

The chain carries TRBV5-5 and TRBJ2-5; D is unclear. Trimming took off 4 bases at V and 5 bases at J, with 6 bases between the two ends. This CDR3 spans 11 amino acids. Germline V gene data show CDR1 as SGHKS and CDR2 as YYEKEE (reference sequence). CDR3 loop: CASSRKETQYF. The CDR3 bases are TGTGCCAGCAGCCGGAAGGAGACCCAGTACTTC.

There are a few counts of this clone. The V and J genes are TRBV5-4 and TRBJ2-1, with 13 bases lining up with TRBD2. The germline V gene encodes CDR1 SGHNT and CDR2 YYREEE (reference sequence). V lost 5 bases, J lost 0 bases, and 5 bases stayed unmatched. CDR3 length: 17 residues. The CDR3 bases are TGTGCCAGCAGGCGGACTAGCGGGAGAGGCTCCTACAATGAGCAGTTCTTC. Protein product: CASRRTSGRGSYNEQFF.